A single sample gave rise to the 21 T cell receptor beta chains below, sequenced in a study of blood T cell repertoires in COVID-19. Sequenced by immunoSEQ multiplex PCR; TCRdb stores in-frame clones only, minus some. The table shows about 400,000 clones, with nearly 90% occurring only once. Sample: PBMCs or T cells enriched from blood (not recorded which). The receptors were gathered from a woman aged 40 to 55 with acute COVID-19.

This clone was seen more than once but under ten times. CDR3 DNA sequence: TGTGCCATCAGTGAGCCAGACAGGGGTTTCGGGGAGCTGTTTTTT. Amino acid sequence: CAISEPDRGFGELFF. The gene calls are TRBV10-3 and TRBJ2-2; 8 bases are a match to TRBD1. The CDR3 is 15 residues long. Germline V gives CDR1 ENHRY, CDR2 SYGVKD. Trimming took 2 bases from V and 7 from J; bases not matched to a gene: 6.

In the case of this clone: One junction end does not reproduce the germline sequence, and a read error may be involved. The chain uses TRBV5-1 and TRBJ1-1, with 7 bases matching TRBD1. Germline V gene data show CDR1 as SGHRS and CDR2 as YFSETQ. The CDR3 totals 16 residues. The CDR3 DNA follows: TGCGCCAGCAGCTTGACGACAGGGCTGAACAACAATGAAGCTTTCTTT. This encodes CASSLTTGLNNNEAFF.

The rearrangement links TRBV5-4 to TRBJ2-1; a weak D match, TRBD1 (5 bases). CDR3 length: 14 amino acids. Trimming left V 3 bases short and J 6 bases short, with 13 bases between. Germline assignment: CDR1 SGHNT and CDR2 YYREEE (reference sequence). The CDR3 region has the DNA TGTGCCAGCAGCTCCAGGGAAGGGGTCAATGAGCAGTTCTTC. Protein sequence: CASSSREGVNEQFF.

The rearrangement links TRBV4-1 to TRBJ2-1; 7 nucleotides align to TRBD2. Trimming cost V 0 bases and J 2 bases; bases outside gene matches: 1. This CDR3 region has 15 residues. Germline V gives CDR1 MGHRA, CDR2 YSYEKL. Here the CDR3 reads CASSQDSGAYNEQFF. CDR3 bases: TGCGCCAGCAGCCAAGACAGCGGGGCCTACAATGAGCAGTTCTTC.

The rearrangement uses TRBV27 and TRBJ1-6; D possibly corresponds to TRBD1 (6 bases). The V gene lost 4 bases and the J gene lost 10 bases, with 17 bases spanning the gap. The CDR3 sequence is 15 residues long. The germline V gene has CDR1 MNHEY and CDR2 SMNVEV (reference sequence). CDR3 residues: CASSSPQGKVSPLHF. The CDR3 DNA reads as TGTGCCAGCAGTTCCCCACAGGGAAAGGTCTCACCCCTCCACTTT.

This clone was detected only once. The chain couples TRBV5-1 to TRBJ1-2, with unresolved D. CDR3 length: 15 residues. V lost 0 bases and J lost 5, with 14 bases in between. Germline CDR1 is SGHRS and CDR2 is YFSETQ. CDR3 coding DNA: TGCGCCAGCAGCTTGGCTTCTCCTAAAGTGTATGGCTACACCTTC. As protein: CASSLASPKVYGYTF.

The V and J genes are TRBV19 and TRBJ2-4, with D tentatively TRBD1 (5 bases). CDR3 length equals 14 residues. Trimming cost V 6 bases and J 7 bases, with 16 bases left between them. Germline CDR1 and CDR2: LNHDA and SQIVND (reference sequence). Here the CDR3 reads CASSGRGKGNIQYF. In DNA form, the CDR3 reads TGTGCCAGTAGCGGTCGTGGGAAGGGGAACATTCAGTACTTC.

V is TRBV15 and J is TRBJ1-4; D is possibly TRBD1 (6 bases). V was pared by 5 bases and J by 7 bases, with 17 bases between. CDR1 is LNHNV and CDR2 is YYDKDF in the germline V gene (reference sequence). The CDR3 runs to 15 residues. The CDR3 nucleotides read TGTGCCACCAGCCCCCGGACAGCCCTGGGTGAAAAACTGTTTTTT. Translating it yields CATSPRTALGEKLFF.

The rearrangement links TRBV2 to TRBJ2-1; 11 bases are shared with TRBD1. J gave up 6 bases and V 2 bases, and 3 bases lay outside the gene matches. This CDR3 is 15 amino acids long. The germline CDR1 and CDR2 sequences are SNHLY and FYNNEI. The CDR3 nucleotides read TGTGCCAGCAGTGAAAGGGGACAGGGGGGCAATGAGCAGTTCTTC. This codes for CASSERGQGGNEQFF.

The rearrangement uses TRBV18 and TRBJ2-7; perhaps TRBD1 as D (5 bases). CDR1 KGHSH and CDR2 LQKENI come from the germline V gene. V gave up 3 bases and J gave up 4 bases, with 25 bases separating them. The CDR3 is 18 amino acids. DNA for the CDR3: TGTGCCAGCTCACCCCGACAGCGCCCTACGGCAAATTCTTACGAGCAGTACTTC. Protein product: CASSPRQRPTANSYEQYF.

Comment on this clone: This same CDR3 is encoded by further DNA sequences in the sample. The V call is TRBV5-1, the J call TRBJ1-1; 7 bases are a match to TRBD1. V lost 4 bases, J lost 3 bases, and 6 bases stayed unmatched. This CDR3 has 14 residues. Germline loops: CDR1 SGHRS, CDR2 YFSETQ. Written as DNA, the CDR3 is TGCGCCAGCAGCCTACTTCAGGGGGACACTGAAGCTTTCTTT. Translating gives CASSLLQGDTEAFF.

The rearrangement joins TRBV2 to TRBJ2-1, with 9 bases aligning to TRBD1. J lost 7 bases, V lost 6 bases, and 10 bases had no gene match. This CDR3 is 15 amino acids long. CDR1 is SNHLY, CDR2 FYNNEI, per germline. DNA of the CDR3: TGTGCCAGCAGCCCCACAGGGGGCCAGTCGAATGAGCAGTTCTTC. Protein product: CASSPTGGQSNEQFF.

The rearrangement links TRBV5-8 to TRBJ1-5; D perhaps matches TRBD1 (5 bases). CDR1 is SGHTS, CDR2 YDEGEE, per germline. The ends were cut back, 1 base at V and 6 bases at J, with 8 bases in the middle. This CDR3 region has 13 residues. The CDR3, as DNA: TGTGCCAGCAGCTTGTGGAGGGGTCAGCCCCAGCATTTT. It specifies CASSLWRGQPQHF.

This clone was counted a single time. CDR3 bases: TGTGCCAGCAGACGAGGACAGGGCCCAGATACGCAGTATTTT. Translating it yields CASRRGQGPDTQYF. The chain is built from TRBV7-9 and TRBJ2-3; 8 bases align to TRBD1. The CDR3 is 14 amino acids. Trimming at V came to 6 bases and at J to 4 bases, leaving 6 bases not matched to a gene. The V gene's germline CDR1 is SEHNR and CDR2 FQNEAQ (reference sequence).

The gene calls are TRBV4-2 and TRBJ1-4; 10 bases are a match to TRBD1. CDR3 size: 15 residues. Per the germline V gene, CDR1 is LGHNA and CDR2 is YNFKEQ. V shed 1 base and J 6 bases; nucleotides not matched to a gene: 2. CDR3 loop: CASSQGGTGDEKLFF. CDR3 sequence (DNA): TGTGCCAGCAGCCAAGGGGGGACAGGGGATGAAAAACTGTTTTTT.

This chain links TRBV3-1 (or the pseudogene TRBV3-2) with TRBJ2-7; D gene ambiguous. The CDR3 is made up of 13 amino acids. Germline assignment: CDR1 LGHDT and CDR2 YNNKEL (reference sequence). V lost 1 base and J lost 7, with 11 bases in between. DNA for the CDR3: TGTGCCAGCAGCCAAGGGTCGCCTCAGGAGCAGTACTTC. It codes for CASSQGSPQEQYF.

This chain connects TRBV7-2 to TRBJ2-1, with 11 bases identical to TRBD2. The CDR3 is 16 residues long. V lost 3 bases, J lost 5 bases, and 6 bases stayed unmatched. Per the germline V gene, CDR1 is SGHTA and CDR2 is FQGNSA. The CDR3 loop reads CASSFPLAGGNNEQFF. Written as DNA, the CDR3 is TGTGCCAGCAGCTTCCCGCTAGCGGGGGGCAACAATGAGCAGTTCTTC.

The chain joins TRBV2 to TRBJ1-6; 11 bases line up with TRBD1. CDR1 is SNHLY and CDR2 is FYNNEI in the germline V gene. The CDR3 loop spans 15 amino acids. Losses at the gene ends were 5 bases for V and 9 bases for J; bases not matched to a gene: 6. The CDR3 is CASSSWGQGGSPLHF. The CDR3 nucleotides are TGTGCCAGCAGTTCCTGGGGACAGGGGGGTTCACCCCTCCACTTT.

This chain connects TRBV7-8 to TRBJ2-1, with D possibly being TRBD1 or TRBD2 (5 bases each). CDR3 size: 15 residues. The germline V gene has CDR1 SGHVS and CDR2 FQNEAQ. Trimming took off 5 bases at V and 0 bases at J, with 11 bases between the two ends. Here the CDR3 DNA reads TGTGCCAGCAGCCGAGGGGCGAGCTCCTACAATGAGCAGTTCTTC. Its translation: CASSRGASSYNEQFF.

V and J are TRBV5-4 and TRBJ1-1; 7 bases align to TRBD1. V lost 2 bases and J lost 1; bases outside the gene matches: 8. Germline CDR1 SGHNT, CDR2 YYREEE (reference sequence). CDR3 length: 16 amino acids. DNA of the CDR3: TGTGCCAGCAGCTTAAGGGGGCCGCCCCCGAACACTGAAGCTTTCTTT. Amino acids: CASSLRGPPPNTEAFF.

This clone is a singleton in its sample. The chain couples TRBV7-9 to TRBJ1-6; 11 nucleotides agree with TRBD1. J lost 3 bases, V lost 0 bases, and 7 bases had no gene match. The CDR3 has 19 amino acids. Per the germline V gene, CDR1 is SEHNR and CDR2 is FQNEAQ (reference sequence). The DNA for the CDR3 is TGTGCCAGCAGCTTAGCGTGGACAGGGGGCACAGGCTATAATTCACCCCTCCACTTT. As protein: CASSLAWTGGTGYNSPLHF.